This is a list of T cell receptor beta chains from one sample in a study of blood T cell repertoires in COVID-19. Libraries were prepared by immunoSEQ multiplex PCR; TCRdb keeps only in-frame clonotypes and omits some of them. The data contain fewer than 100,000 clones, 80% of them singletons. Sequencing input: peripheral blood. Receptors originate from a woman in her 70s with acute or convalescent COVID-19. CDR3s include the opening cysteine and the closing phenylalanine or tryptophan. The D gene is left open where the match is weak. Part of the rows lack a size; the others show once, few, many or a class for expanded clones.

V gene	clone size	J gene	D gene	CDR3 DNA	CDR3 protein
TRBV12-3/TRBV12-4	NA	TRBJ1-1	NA	TGTGCCAGCAGGCACGAGATGAACACTGAAGCTTTCTTT	CASRHEMNTEAFF
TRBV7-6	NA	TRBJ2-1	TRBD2	TGTGCCAGCAGTCCACGGACTAGCTACAATGAGCAGTTCTTC	CASSPRTSYNEQFF
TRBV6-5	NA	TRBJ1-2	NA	TGTGCCAGCAGTTACTTGCACAGCTATGGCTACACCTTC	CASSYLHSYGYTF
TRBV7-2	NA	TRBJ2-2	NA	TGTGCCAGCAGCTTAATCGTTACCGGGGAGCTGTTTTTT	CASSLIVTGELFF
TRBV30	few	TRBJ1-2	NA	TGTGCCTGGAGTGTACGTGGAGGGCAGAATGGCTACACCTTC	CAWSVRGGQNGYTF
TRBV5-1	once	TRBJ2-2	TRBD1	TGCGCCAGCAGCTTGGGATACAGGGGTTCATCTCCCGGGGAGCTGTTTTTT	CASSLGYRGSSPGELFF
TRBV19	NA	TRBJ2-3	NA	TGTGCCAGTAGTATGACTAAGGGGGTTGCAGATACGCAGTATTTT	CASSMTKGVADTQYF
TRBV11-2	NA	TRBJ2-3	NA	TGTGCCAACAGCTTTGCAGGGTTAGATACGCAGTATTTT	CANSFAGLDTQYF
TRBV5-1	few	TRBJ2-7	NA	TGCGCCAGCAGTCTGCTGGGCGACTACGAGCAGTACTTC	CASSLLGDYEQYF
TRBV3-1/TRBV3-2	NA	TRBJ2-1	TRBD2	TGTGCCAGCAGCCAAGCCCCGGGACTAGCGTCCAATGAGCAGTTCTTC	CASSQAPGLASNEQFF
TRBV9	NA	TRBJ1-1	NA	TGTGCCAGCAGCGTAGCTTCTGCTCCAATACTACAGGGCCCGAAATTT	CASSVASAPILQGPKF